This paragraph covers one T cell receptor (beta chain) sequence. The data derive from a study of blood T cell repertoires in COVID-19. The CDR3 spans 17 residues. CDR1 and CDR2 from the germline V gene are LNHNV and YYDKDF (reference sequence). The junction had 7 bases not matched to a gene; V was cut back by 3 bases and J by 5 bases. TCRdb keeps only in-frame clones here, not all; method: immunoSEQ multiplex PCR. The table records about 100,000 clones, around 90% of them present only once. The sequence came from a human donor in a cohort sampled during active COVID-19. The chain joins TRBV15 to TRBJ2-3, with 14 bases that match TRBD2. The sample was peripheral blood. CDR3 amino acids: CATSSKTGTSGRDTQYF. Written as DNA, the CDR3 is TGTGCCACCAGCAGCAAAACGGGGACTAGCGGGAGAGATACGCAGTATTTT.